This T cell receptor (beta chain) stems from a study of technical replicates of blood from several donors (TCRdb year 2017). Library creation used the immunoSEQ multiplex PCR assay. What TCRdb holds here is the immuneACCESS table cut down to in-frame rearrangements. Part of the clones is not present; checked against another copy, under half of the missing clones reflect an unresolved V gene, and the others are unexplained. This sample gives tens of thousands of clones in total; 97% of them show up just once. 0.15% to 0.25% of the sample goes to the ten largest clones. V is shortened by 0 bases, J by 8 bases, and the region joining them spans 10 bases. From a lookup of the germline V gene (reference sequence), CDR1 and CDR2 are LNHNV and YYDKDF. Measured from the cysteine to the phenylalanine, the CDR3 is 13 residues long. Only the CDR3 part of the read is kept: 39 bases, read in frame from the first base.

Turning to this clone: Its antigen is not yet known. One base away there is no much larger clone; base qualities are not given.

The V and J genes are TRBV15 and TRBJ1-1; a weak D assignment points to TRBD1 (6 bases agree). The receptor was isolated from a human donor in good health. The sample taken for sequencing was T cells isolated from PBMCs. CDR3 protein: CATSREDSLEAFF. Here is the DNA: TGTGCCACCAGCAGAGAGGACAGCCTCGAAGCTTTCTTT.